These 10 T cell receptor beta chains came from one sample sequenced in a study of post-analysis software for immune sequencing data. Study-wide points: Patients carried several TRBV segments more frequently than controls did, and TRBV5-6, TRBV5-1 and TRBV20-1 were among them.

Researchers reported that TCR beta cDNA libraries carried unique molecular identifiers. Via MiXCR, TCRdb re-called the PCR reads, giving one row per CDR3 protein. The table records approximately 770,000 distinct CDR3 sequences, about 43% of them present only once. Their cognate antigens are unknown. Sequencing was performed on blood. The receptors come from a girl aged 10 to 17 with multiple sclerosis.

This clonotype came up a few times. The rearrangement links TRBV5-5 to TRBJ1-2; D remains unclear. Germline values: CDR1 SGHKS, CDR2 YYEKEE (reference sequence). The CDR3 is 15 amino acids. The ends were cut back, 4 bases at V and 6 bases at J, with 19 bases in the middle. CDR3 DNA sequence: TGTGCCAGCAGCCCCTTGGACCGCCCTCTCGATGGCTACACCTTC. This encodes CASSPLDRPLDGYTF.

The J gene is TRBJ1-1, the V gene TRBV6-5, with 7 positions matching TRBD1. The ends lost 5 bases at V and 3 bases at J; junction bases unmatched: 9. Germline CDR1 and CDR2: MNHEY and SVGAGI. The length of the CDR3 is 15 residues. The CDR3 sequence is CASSLTGWGDTEAFF. The CDR3, as DNA: TGTGCCAGCAGTCTGACAGGGTGGGGGGACACTGAAGCTTTCTTT.

The table lists this clonotype with a few counts. This chain joins TRBV5-5 and TRBJ2-3, with TRBD1 matching over 8 bases. The V gene's germline CDR1 is SGHKS and CDR2 YYEKEE (reference sequence). The CDR3 has 17 residues. With 4 bases clipped from V and 1 base from J, the junction kept 11 bases outside the gene matches. The CDR3 is CASSPQSGGSGTDTQYF. CDR3 nucleotide sequence: TGTGCCAGCAGCCCCCAATCAGGGGGCAGTGGCACAGATACGCAGTATTTT.

The V call is TRBV24-1, the J call TRBJ2-1; either TRBD1 or TRBD2 may fit D (5 bases each). Trimming removed 12 bases at V and 8 bases at J, with 22 bases between. CDR3 size: 14 residues. The germline V gene has CDR1 KGHDR and CDR2 SFDVKD. This CDR3 reads CAGTTRFLRYEQFF. In DNA form, the CDR3 reads TGTGCCGGGACGACTCGCTTCCTCCGTTATGAGCAGTTCTTC.

This chain uses TRBV20-1 with TRBJ1-5; the D is unclear. The germline CDR1 and CDR2 sequences are DFQATT and SNEGSKA (reference sequence). The ends were cut back, 0 bases at V and 6 bases at J, with 12 bases in the middle. The CDR3 has 14 amino acids. The CDR3 reads CSARDLGLGQPQHF. Here the CDR3 DNA reads TGCAGTGCTAGAGATCTGGGGTTAGGTCAGCCCCAGCATTTT.

The chain couples TRBV12-3 or TRBV12-4 to TRBJ2-7, with 8 positions matching TRBD2. The CDR3 has 14 amino acids. The V gene end was trimmed by 4 bases and the J gene end by 1 base; junction bases not matched to a gene: 3. CDR3 protein: CASSWGLVSYEQYF. The CDR3 region has the DNA TGTGCCAGCAGTTGGGGACTAGTTTCCTACGAGCAGTACTTC.

The chain links TRBV21-1 to TRBJ1-2. TRBV21-1 is flagged as a pseudogene. The CDR3 has 12 residues. CDR3: CASSKSGDVSTF. The CDR3 nucleotides read TGTGCCAGCAGCAAATCGGGGGATGTGAGCACCTTC.

The chain recombines TRBV9 with TRBJ2-1; TRBD1 might be the D (5 bases). This CDR3 is built from 13 residues. Germline V gene sequence: CDR1 SGDLS, CDR2 YYNGEE. V was pared by 2 bases and J by 7 bases, with 10 bases between. This chain's CDR3 is CASSVAGWNEQFF. The CDR3 region has the DNA TGTGCCAGCAGCGTCGCAGGGTGGAATGAGCAGTTCTTC.

The chain joins TRBV11-1 to TRBJ2-5, with 7 bases matching TRBD1. Trimming cost V 7 bases and J 5 bases; bases outside gene matches: 16. The germline gives CDR1 SGHAT, CDR2 FQDESV (reference sequence). The CDR3 has 16 residues. This chain's CDR3 is CASTGRGRMARETQYF. Written as DNA, the CDR3 is TGTGCCAGCACCGGAAGGGGGCGAATGGCGCGGGAGACCCAGTACTTC.

V gene TRBV12-3 or TRBV12-4 combines with J gene TRBJ1-1; D uncertain. The CDR3 sequence is 15 residues long. V was clipped by 5 bases and J by 4 bases, with 17 bases between them. CDR3 DNA sequence: TGTGCCAGCAGTCCGGCCCCCGTGCGTAGCACTGAAGCTTTCTTT. Encoded protein: CASSPAPVRSTEAFF.